This T cell receptor (beta chain) was recovered during a study of response to subunit inactivated influenza vaccine. MiXCR was run by TCRdb on the RT-PCR reads, yielding one entry per CDR3 protein. The sample holds roughly 700,000 distinct CDR3 sequences; around 13% are singletons and the top ten take 5.5% to 7%. Germline CDR1 is SGHRS and CDR2 is YFSETQ. The CDR3 consists of 15 residues. As concerns this clonotype: At one boundary the junction diverges from the germline segment, which might be a read error.

The chain carries TRBV5-1 and TRBJ2-1; D gene unclear. This sequence originates from a man aged 50-59 years who received an inactivated influenza vaccine. Source: PBMCs from blood, taken approximately 15 days before vaccination. The CDR3 loop is CASSLSGDIYNEHFF. CDR3 DNA: TGCGCCAGCAGCTTGTCCGGAGACATCTACAATGAGCATTTCTTC.